This entry lists 23 T cell receptor beta chains sequenced from one sample in a study of blood T cell repertoires in COVID-19. Clones were read by immunoSEQ multiplex PCR, and TCRdb kept only the in-frame ones, dropping some. Among about 150,000 clones listed, about 80% were seen once. Sequences were obtained from PBMCs or T cells enriched from blood (not recorded which). The receptor source for this set is a man in his fifties who had recovered from COVID-19.

The chain is built from TRBV7-8 and TRBJ2-3; 10 nucleotides match TRBD1. Per germline, CDR1 SGHVS and CDR2 FQNEAQ. The V and J ends lost 5 bases and 7 bases, in that order; junction bases with no gene match: 6. The CDR3 extends over 14 amino acids. The CDR3 region is CASSPRDRGNTQYF. CDR3 coding DNA: TGTGCCAGCAGCCCACGGGACAGGGGAAATACGCAGTATTTT.

This clone was picked up a small number of times. The V call is TRBV15, the J call TRBJ2-1; the match to TRBD2 covers 11 bases. Germline V gene data show CDR1 as LNHNV and CDR2 as YYDKDF (reference sequence). After removal of 2 bases from V and 3 bases from J, the junction contained 6 bases not matched to a gene. The CDR3 spans 17 residues. The CDR3 DNA follows: TGTGCCACCAGCAGAACCCGACTAGCGGGGTTCTACAATGAGCAGTTCTTC. It codes for CATSRTRLAGFYNEQFF. The whole variable domain, remainder taken from reference TRBV15 and TRBJ2-1, is DAMVIQNPRYQVTQFGKPVTLSCSQTLNHNVMYWYQQKSSQAPKLLFHYYDKDFNNEADTPDNFQSRRPNTSFCFLDIRSPGLGDTAMYLCATSRTRLAGFYNEQFFGPGTRLTVL.

This clone was found once. This chain links TRBV11-3 with TRBJ2-3; unclear D gene. Germline lookup yields CDR1 SGHNT and CDR2 YENEEA. The CDR3 consists of 14 residues. V lost 3 bases and J lost 6, with 13 bases in between. The CDR3 loop is CASSLGSLRDTQYF. The CDR3 DNA is TGTGCCAGCAGCTTGGGTAGCCTGAGGGATACGCAGTATTTT.

This chain joins TRBV3-1 (or the pseudogene TRBV3-2) and TRBJ2-3; D is perhaps TRBD2 (6 bases). CDR1 LGHDT and CDR2 YNNKEL come from the germline V gene (reference sequence). Trimming removed 2 bases at V and 0 bases at J, with 15 bases between. The CDR3 spans 17 residues. CDR3 sequence (DNA): TGTGCCAGCAGCCAACGCGGGACCGCCCGAAGCACAGATACGCAGTATTTT. As protein: CASSQRGTARSTDTQYF.

The genes are TRBV7-7 and TRBJ1-3; D remains ambiguous. The germline V gene encodes CDR1 SSHAT and CDR2 FNYEAQ (reference sequence). The CDR3 is 13 residues long. V was trimmed by 5 bases and J by 4 bases, leaving 9 bases between them. The CDR3 is CASSLSGGNTIYF. CDR3 nucleotide sequence: TGTGCCAGCAGCCTCAGCGGAGGAAACACCATATATTTT.

This chain joins TRBV2 and TRBJ2-5; TRBD2 is a possible D gene (5 bases). Germline V gene lookup returns CDR1 SNHLY and CDR2 FYNNEI. V gave up 1 base and J gave up 1 base, with 10 bases separating them. This CDR3 region has 15 residues. The CDR3 DNA reads as TGTGCCAGCAGTGAAGAGAGGGCGGTCCAAGAGACCCAGTACTTC. Translation gives CASSEERAVQETQYF.

This chain connects TRBV5-4 to TRBJ2-3; D remains unclear. Trimming stripped 1 base from V and 2 bases from J, with 11 bases between. The CDR3 runs 15 residues. CDR1 is SGHNT and CDR2 is YYREEE in the germline V gene (reference sequence). The CDR3 is CASSLQARYTDTQYF. The CDR3 DNA sequence: TGTGCCAGCAGCTTGCAGGCCCGTTACACAGATACGCAGTATTTT.

The rearrangement joins TRBV29-1 to TRBJ2-1; the D gene is possibly TRBD1 (5 bases). CDR1 is SQVTM, CDR2 ANQGSEA, per germline. The CDR3 length is 13 residues. V lost 3 bases and J 4 bases, leaving 10 bases between the germline ends. CDR3 sequence reads: CSVEMNRYNEQFF. CDR3 in DNA: TGCAGCGTTGAGATGAACAGGTACAATGAGCAGTTCTTC.

This clone was seen only a few times. Within the sample, other DNA sequences also encode this same CDR3. The chain combines TRBV15 with TRBJ2-1; 13 positions match TRBD2. The CDR3 is 17 amino acids. Trimming took 2 bases from V and 7 from J; bases not matched to a gene: 8. Germline assignment: CDR1 LNHNV and CDR2 YYDKDF (reference sequence). The CDR3 loop reads CATSRSLTSGGANEQFF. The CDR3 coding sequence is TGTGCCACCAGCAGATCGCTAACTAGCGGGGGGGCGAATGAGCAGTTCTTC.

The V and J genes are TRBV4-3 and TRBJ2-7; D possibly corresponds to TRBD1 (6 bases). The V end was cut by 0 bases, the J end by 2 bases, with 17 bases between. Germline loops: CDR1 LGHNA, CDR2 YSLEER. The CDR3 totals 17 residues. CDR3 protein: CASSQDWRSDRTYEQYF. CDR3 bases: TGCGCCAGCAGCCAAGATTGGAGGTCCGACAGGACCTACGAGCAGTACTTC.

This clone was counted only a few times. V usage is TRBV11-3 and J usage is TRBJ1-2, with TRBD1 identical over 10 bases. The V gene end was trimmed by 4 bases and the J gene end by 8 bases; junction bases not matched to a gene: 16. Germline V lookup: CDR1 SGHNT, CDR2 YENEEA. This CDR3 is built from 17 residues. CDR3 protein: CASSSWTGGTQIWGYTF. The DNA of the CDR3 is TGTGCCAGCAGCTCCTGGACAGGGGGTACACAGATCTGGGGCTACACCTTC.

The chain employs TRBV5-6 and TRBJ1-1; D might be TRBD1 (6 bases). Germline CDR1 SGHDT, CDR2 YYEEEE. The CDR3 is 16 amino acids. The V gene lost 4 bases and the J gene lost 2 bases, with 18 bases spanning the gap. The CDR3 protein is CASSISSGHYNTEAFF. The CDR3 DNA reads TGTGCCAGCAGCATCTCATCGGGACATTATAACACTGAAGCTTTCTTT.

The chain employs TRBV11-2 and TRBJ2-7, with 8 bases fitting TRBD1. Trimming took 2 bases from V and 8 from J; bases not matched to a gene: 11. CDR3 length: 15 residues. Germline-derived CDR1 and CDR2 are SGHAT and FQNNGV. CDR3 bases: TGTGCCAGCAGCTTACTGGCCCAGGGGGCGAGGAAGCAGTACTTC. Translation gives CASSLLAQGARKQYF.

This clone has a handful of counts. V usage is TRBV7-9 and J usage is TRBJ2-7; maybe TRBD1 (5 bases). Germline values: CDR1 SEHNR, CDR2 FQNEAQ (reference sequence). CDR3 size: 15 residues. V shed 1 base and J shed 2 bases, with 12 bases lying between them. The CDR3 reads CASSLGIGRAYEQYF. For the CDR3, the DNA is TGTGCCAGCAGCTTAGGTATTGGCAGGGCCTACGAGCAGTACTTC.

CDR3 DNA: TGTGCAAGCGCGGGGGGTGGAGATACGCAGTATTTT. It specifies CASAGGGDTQYF. V gene TRBV12-5 combines with J gene TRBJ2-3, with 8 bases aligning to TRBD2. Germline values: CDR1 LGHNT, CDR2 FRNRAP. The CDR3 has 12 amino acids.

The rearrangement joins TRBV9 to TRBJ1-1, with a weak D call TRBD1 (5 bases). The length of the CDR3 is 17 residues. Between the trimmed V and J ends, which lost 3 bases and 0 bases, there was a span of 18 bases. Per the germline V gene, CDR1 is SGDLS and CDR2 is YYNGEE. CDR3 nucleotides: TGTGCCAGCAGCGCCAGGGAGGGTTCCCCCTTGAACACTGAAGCTTTCTTT. The encoded protein is CASSAREGSPLNTEAFF.

The gene calls are TRBV4-2 and TRBJ2-1; the D is unclear. The germline CDR1 and CDR2 sequences are LGHNA and YNFKEQ. Trimming stripped 0 bases from V and 9 bases from J, with 12 bases between. The CDR3 is made up of 14 amino acids. The CDR3 sequence: CASSQEVGPGEQFF. The CDR3 region has the DNA TGTGCCAGCAGCCAAGAGGTCGGCCCGGGTGAGCAGTTCTTC.

This sequence joins TRBV10-3 and TRBJ2-3; 8 bases agree with TRBD1. CDR3 length: 17 amino acids. CDR1 and CDR2 from the germline V gene are ENHRY and SYGVKD. V shed 6 bases, J shed 4 bases, and the junction held 15 bases outside the gene matches. CDR3 in amino acids: CAIRGTGQGASADTQYF. CDR3 coding DNA: TGTGCCATCAGAGGTACTGGGCAGGGGGCGAGCGCAGATACGCAGTATTTT.

The chain combines TRBV10-3 with TRBJ2-3; 13 nucleotides match TRBD2. V shed 2 bases and J 1 base; nucleotides not matched to a gene: 6. The CDR3 has 18 residues. CDR1 is ENHRY and CDR2 is SYGVKD in the germline V gene. In DNA form, the CDR3 reads TGTGCCATCAGTGAGCCCGGACTAGCGGGGGCCGGCACAGATACGCAGTATTTT. Encoded protein: CAISEPGLAGAGTDTQYF.

The V call is TRBV5-1, the J call TRBJ2-2; TRBD1 is a possible D gene (5 bases). The V gene's germline CDR1 is SGHRS and CDR2 YFSETQ. V was cut by 4 bases and J by 0 bases, with 7 bases left in between. This CDR3 contains 14 residues. The CDR3 nucleotides are TGCGCCAGCAGCACAGGAGCGAACACCGGGGAGCTGTTTTTT. Translated: CASSTGANTGELFF.

The V call is TRBV5-4, the J call TRBJ2-5; the D gene is possibly TRBD2 (6 bases). V was cut by 1 base and J by 5 bases, with 15 bases left in between. This CDR3 region has 15 residues. Germline assignment: CDR1 SGHNT and CDR2 YYREEE (reference sequence). The CDR3 region is CASSLWDGGGETQYF. The CDR3, as DNA: TGTGCCAGCAGCTTGTGGGACGGTGGGGGGGAGACCCAGTACTTC.

This clone was observed a single time. The chain links TRBV5-6 to TRBJ1-5; 7 bases are shared with TRBD1. The CDR3 length is 15 residues. J was trimmed by 4 bases and V by 4 bases; bases with no gene match: 8. Germline assignment: CDR1 SGHDT and CDR2 YYEEEE. The DNA for the CDR3 is TGTGCCAGCAGCCCACAGGGGTTAAGAAATCAGCCCCAGCATTTT. Translation gives CASSPQGLRNQPQHF.

The gene calls are TRBV4-1 and TRBJ1-4, with 11 bases that match TRBD1. V was pared by 3 bases and J by 8 bases, with 17 bases of the junction left unmatched. The CDR3 is made up of 19 amino acids. Germline CDR1 reads MGHRA; CDR2 reads YSYEKL. The CDR3 nucleotides read TGCGCCAGCAGCCACCCCCATGGGACAGGGGGTGTTGCAGGGGAAAAACTGTTTTTT. Translated, it gives CASSHPHGTGGVAGEKLFF.